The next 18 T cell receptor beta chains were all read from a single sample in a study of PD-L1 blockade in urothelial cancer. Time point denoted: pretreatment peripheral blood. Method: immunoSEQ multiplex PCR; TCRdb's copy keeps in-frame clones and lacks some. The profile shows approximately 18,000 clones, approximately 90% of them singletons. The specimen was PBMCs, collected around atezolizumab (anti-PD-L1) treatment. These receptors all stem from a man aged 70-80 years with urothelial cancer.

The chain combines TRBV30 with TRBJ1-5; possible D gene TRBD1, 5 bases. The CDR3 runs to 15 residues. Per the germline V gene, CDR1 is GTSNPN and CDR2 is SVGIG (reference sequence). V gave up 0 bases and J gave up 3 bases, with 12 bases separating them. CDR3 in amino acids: CAWSVPAGTNQPQHF. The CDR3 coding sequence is TGTGCCTGGAGTGTACCGGCGGGGACCAATCAGCCCCAGCATTTT.

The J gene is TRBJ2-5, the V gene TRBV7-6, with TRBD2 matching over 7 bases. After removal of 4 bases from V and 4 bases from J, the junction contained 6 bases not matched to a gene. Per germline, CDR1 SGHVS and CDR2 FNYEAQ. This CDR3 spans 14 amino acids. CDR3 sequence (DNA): TGTGCCAGCAGCTCTTGGGCTAGCGGAGAGACCCAGTACTTC. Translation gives CASSSWASGETQYF.

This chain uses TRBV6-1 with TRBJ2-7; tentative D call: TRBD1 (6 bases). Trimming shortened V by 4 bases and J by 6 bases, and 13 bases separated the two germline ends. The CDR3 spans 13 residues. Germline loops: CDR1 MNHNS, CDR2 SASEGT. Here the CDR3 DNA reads TGTGCCAGCAGTGCGGACTTCAGGGGCGAGCAGTACTTC. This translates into CASSADFRGEQYF.

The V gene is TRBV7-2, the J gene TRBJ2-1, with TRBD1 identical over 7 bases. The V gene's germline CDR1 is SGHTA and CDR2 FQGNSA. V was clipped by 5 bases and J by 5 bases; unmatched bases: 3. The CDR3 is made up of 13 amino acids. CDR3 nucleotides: TGTGCCAGCAGCGTGACAGGGAACAATGAGCAGTTCTTC. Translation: CASSVTGNNEQFF.

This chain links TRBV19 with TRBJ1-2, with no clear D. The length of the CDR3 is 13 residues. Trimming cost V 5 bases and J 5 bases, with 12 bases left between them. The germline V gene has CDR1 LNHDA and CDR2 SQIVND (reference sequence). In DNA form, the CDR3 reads TGTGCCAGTAGTCCCGCAACGAGATATGGCTACACCTTC. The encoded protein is CASSPATRYGYTF.

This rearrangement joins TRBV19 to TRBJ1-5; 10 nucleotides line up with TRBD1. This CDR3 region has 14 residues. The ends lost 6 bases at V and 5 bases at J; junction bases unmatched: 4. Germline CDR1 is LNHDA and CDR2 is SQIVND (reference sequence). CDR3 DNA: TGTGCCAGTAGAAGGGGGACAGGGGATCAGCCCCAGCATTTT. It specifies CASRRGTGDQPQHF.

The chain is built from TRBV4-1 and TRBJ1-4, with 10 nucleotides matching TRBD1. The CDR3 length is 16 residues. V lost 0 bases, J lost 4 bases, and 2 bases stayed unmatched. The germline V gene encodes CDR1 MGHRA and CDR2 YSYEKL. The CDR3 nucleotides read TGCGCCAGCAGCCAAGAGGGACAGGGGCTTAATGAAAAACTGTTTTTT. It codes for CASSQEGQGLNEKLFF.

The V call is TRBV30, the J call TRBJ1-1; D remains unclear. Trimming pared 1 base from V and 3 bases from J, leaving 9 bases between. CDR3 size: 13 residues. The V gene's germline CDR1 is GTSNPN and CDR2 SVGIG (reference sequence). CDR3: CAWSASPDTEAFF. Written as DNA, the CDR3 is TGTGCCTGGAGTGCAAGCCCGGACACTGAAGCTTTCTTT.

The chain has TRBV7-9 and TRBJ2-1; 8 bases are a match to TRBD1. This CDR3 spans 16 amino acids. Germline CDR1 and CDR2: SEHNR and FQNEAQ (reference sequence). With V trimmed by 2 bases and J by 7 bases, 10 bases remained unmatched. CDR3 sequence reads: CASSLPAGGARNEQFF. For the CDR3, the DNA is TGTGCCAGCAGCTTACCCGCAGGGGGCGCGAGGAATGAGCAGTTCTTC.

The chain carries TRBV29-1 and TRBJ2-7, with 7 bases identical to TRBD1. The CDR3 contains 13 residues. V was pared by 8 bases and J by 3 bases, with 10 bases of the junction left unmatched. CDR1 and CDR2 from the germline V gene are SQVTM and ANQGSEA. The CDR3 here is CSTTGTVGYEQYF. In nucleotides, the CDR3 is TGCAGCACAACCGGGACAGTAGGCTACGAGCAGTACTTC.

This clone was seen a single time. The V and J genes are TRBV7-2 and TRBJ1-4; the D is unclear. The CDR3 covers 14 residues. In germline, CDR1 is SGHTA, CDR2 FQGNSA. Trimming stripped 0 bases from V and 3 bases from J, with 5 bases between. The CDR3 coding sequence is TGTGCCAGCAGCTTAGCCCTCCCTAATGAAAAACTGTTTTTT. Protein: CASSLALPNEKLFF.

CDR3 sequence reads: CATSRPLGGNTEAFF. DNA for the CDR3: TGTGCCACCAGCAGACCCTTAGGGGGGAACACTGAAGCTTTCTTT. The V and J genes are TRBV15 and TRBJ1-1; a weak D match, TRBD1 (6 bases). The CDR3 sequence is 15 residues long. The germline V and J ends were trimmed by 2 bases and 1 base, with 11 bases remaining between them. CDR1 is LNHNV and CDR2 is YYDKDF in the germline V gene (reference sequence). Supplemented by reference TRBV15 and TRBJ1-1, the full variable domain reads DAMVIQNPRYQVTQFGKPVTLSCSQTLNHNVMYWYQQKSSQAPKLLFHYYDKDFNNEADTPDNFQSRRPNTSFCFLDIRSPGLGDTAMYLCATSRPLGGNTEAFFGQGTRLTVV.

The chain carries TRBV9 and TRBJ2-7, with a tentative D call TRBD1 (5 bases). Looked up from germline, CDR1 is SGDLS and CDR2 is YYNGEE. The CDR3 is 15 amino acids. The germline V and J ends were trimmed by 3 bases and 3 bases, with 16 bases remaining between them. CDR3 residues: CASSATGQGFYEQYF. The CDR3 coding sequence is TGTGCCAGCAGCGCCACAGGTCAAGGTTTCTACGAGCAGTACTTC. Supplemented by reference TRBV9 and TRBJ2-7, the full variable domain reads DSGVTQTPKHLITATGQRVTLRCSPRSGDLSVYWYQQSLDQGLQFLIQYYNGEERAKGNILERFSAQQFPDLHSELNLSSLELGDSALYFCASSATGQGFYEQYFGPGTRLTVT.

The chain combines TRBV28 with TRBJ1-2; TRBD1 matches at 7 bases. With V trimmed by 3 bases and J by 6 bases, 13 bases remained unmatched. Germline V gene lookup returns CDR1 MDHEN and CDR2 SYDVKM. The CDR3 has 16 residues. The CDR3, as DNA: TGTGCCAGCAGTTTGACCCATGAGACAGGGTTCCATGGCTACACCTTC. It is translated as CASSLTHETGFHGYTF.

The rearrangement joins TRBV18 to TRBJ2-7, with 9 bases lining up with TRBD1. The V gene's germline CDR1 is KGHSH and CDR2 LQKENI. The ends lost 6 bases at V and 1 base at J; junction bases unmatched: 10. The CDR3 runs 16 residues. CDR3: CASSPLPGTGSYEQYF. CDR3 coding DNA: TGTGCCAGCTCCCCTCTCCCCGGGACAGGGTCCTACGAGCAGTACTTC. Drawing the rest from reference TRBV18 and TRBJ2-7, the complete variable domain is NAGVMQNPRHLVRRRGQEARLRCSPMKGHSHVYWYRQLPEEGLKFMVYLQKENIIDESGMPKERFSAEFPKEGPSILRIQQVVRGDSAAYFCASSPLPGTGSYEQYFGPGTRLTVT.

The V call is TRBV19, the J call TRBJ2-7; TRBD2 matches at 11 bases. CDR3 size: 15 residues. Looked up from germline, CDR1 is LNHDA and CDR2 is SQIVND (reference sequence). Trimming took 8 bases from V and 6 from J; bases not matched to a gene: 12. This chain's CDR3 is CASGSLTSGVIEQYF. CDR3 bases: TGTGCCAGTGGGTCATTGACTAGCGGGGTGATCGAGCAGTACTTC.

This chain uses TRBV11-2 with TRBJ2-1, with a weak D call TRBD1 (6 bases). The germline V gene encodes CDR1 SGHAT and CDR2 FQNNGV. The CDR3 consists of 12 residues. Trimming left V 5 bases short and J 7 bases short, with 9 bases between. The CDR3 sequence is CASSPGQNEQFF. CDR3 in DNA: TGTGCCAGCAGCCCCGGACAGAATGAGCAGTTCTTC.

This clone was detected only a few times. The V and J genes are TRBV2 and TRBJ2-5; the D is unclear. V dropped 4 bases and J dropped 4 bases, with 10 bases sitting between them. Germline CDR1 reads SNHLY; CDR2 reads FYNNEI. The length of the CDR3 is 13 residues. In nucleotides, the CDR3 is TGTGCCAGCAGTGTAGGAGAACGAGAGACCCAGTACTTC. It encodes CASSVGERETQYF.